This entry lists 27 T cell receptor beta chains sequenced from one sample in a study of CD8+ T cells in alopecia areata. The authors extracted RNA and reverse transcribed it into cDNA as the sequencing template. Clones were sequenced by immunoSEQ multiplex PCR, and TCRdb holds only the in-frame ones, with some missing. There are over 250,000 clones in the sample, none observed a single time. Scientists pooled cutaneous lymph node cells and sorted them on CD4, CD8alpha, NKG2D, NKG2ACE and other markers. The sequenced material came from CD4+ T cells sorted from a lymph node. These receptors were obtained from a C3H/HeJ mouse with alopecia areata. Mice of this strain are of MHC haplotype H2-k.

This clone was found a few times. Genes here carry mouse names. The sequenced part of the CDR3 DNA is TGCACCTGCAGTGCAGCCAGACAGGGGTACTATGCT. Translation: CTCSAARQGYYA. The whole CDR3 sequence reads CTCSAARQGYYAEQFF. V is TRBV1 and J is TRBJ2-1, with 8 bases that match TRBD1. The DNA ends 4 residues before the CDR3 does, and the rest of the CDR3 is filled in from the germline J gene. The CDR3 length is 16 residues. V shed 1 base and J 2 bases; nucleotides not matched to a gene: 4. Germline V lookup: CDR1 NSQYPW, CDR2 LRSPGD (reference sequence).

Remarks on this clone: Germline and genes here are mouse. The read falls 4 residues short of the CDR3 end, and the missing part is taken from the germline J gene. This rearrangement joins TRBV19 to TRBJ2-5; D perhaps matches TRBD2 (5 bases). Germline CDR1 FNHDT, CDR2 SITEND (reference sequence). Trimming pared 5 bases from V and 2 bases from J, leaving 9 bases between. The CDR3 sequence is 13 residues long. The CDR3 region is CASSMGSQDTQYF. The CDR3 DNA, read in part, is TGTGCCAGCAGCATGGGGAGCCAAGAC.

This clone was seen more than once but under ten times. Germline and genes here are mouse. The read finishes 4 residues shy of the CDR3 end, and the germline J gene is used to complete it. Other nucleotide sequences from this sample produce the same CDR3. The rearrangement links TRBV19 to TRBJ1-2; 8 nucleotides agree with TRBD1. The germline V gene encodes CDR1 FNHDT and CDR2 SITEND (reference sequence). V gave up 5 bases and J gave up 1 base; unmatched junction bases: 4. The CDR3 totals 14 residues. CDR3 bases read: TGTGCCAGCAGGACCGGGACAGGAAACTCC. Residues: CASRTGTGNS. The CDR3 in full is CASRTGTGNSDYTF.

This clone occurred a few times. The gene names given are mouse names. The CDR3 is cut off 4 residues early in the read; its end comes from the germline J gene. The V call is TRBV13-1, the J call TRBJ2-5; D is perhaps TRBD1 (6 bases). The germline CDR1 and CDR2 sequences are NSHNY and SYGAGN. V was pared by 5 bases and J by 2 bases, with 12 bases between. The CDR3 consists of 14 residues. Partial CDR3 DNA: TGTGCCAGCAGGAATCAGGGGAGCCAAGAC. Translating it yields CASRNQGSQD. The CDR3 reads in full as CASRNQGSQDTQYF.

On this clone itself: The listed genes are named as in mouse. The CDR3 is cut off 4 residues early in the read; its end comes from the germline J gene. V usage is TRBV31 and J usage is TRBJ1-1; TRBD1 is a possible D gene (6 bases). This CDR3 comprises 11 residues. Germline CDR1 reads GKSSPN; CDR2 reads SITVG. The CDR3 bases that were read are TGTGCCTGGAGACAGGGCCCA. The encoded protein is CAWRQGP. The entire CDR3 is CAWRQGPEVFF.

This clone was counted only a few times. Mouse gene names apply. Read data end 4 residues before the CDR3 end; the end is taken from the germline J gene. The rearrangement uses TRBV13-1 and TRBJ2-7; TRBD2 matches 7 bases. Germline V gene data show CDR1 as NSHNY and CDR2 as SYGAGN. The CDR3 length is 13 residues. The CDR3 is CASSEVWGDEQYF. The sequenced part of the CDR3 DNA is TGTGCCAGCAGTGAAGTTTGGGGGGAT.

Concerning this clone: Germline and genes: mouse. The read gets to within 4 residues of the CDR3 end, and the germline J gene fills in the rest. The chain links TRBV19 to TRBJ2-1; 8 bases are a match to TRBD1. Germline lookup yields CDR1 FNHDT and CDR2 SITEND (reference sequence). This CDR3 spans 13 amino acids. Partial CDR3 DNA: TGTGCCAGCGCCAGACAGGGGAGGGCT. This gives the protein CASARQGRA. The CDR3 in its entirety is CASARQGRAEQFF.

Turning to this clone: Genes and germline are mouse. Read sequence stops 4 residues before the CDR3 end, and the germline J gene provides the missing end. Other DNA sequences from this sample encode an identical CDR3 as well. The rearrangement joins TRBV1 to TRBJ2-5, with TRBD2 identical over 7 bases. The CDR3 totals 15 residues. The germline V gene encodes CDR1 NSQYPW and CDR2 LRSPGD (reference sequence). J gave up 1 base and V 3 bases, and 4 bases lay outside the gene matches. The sequenced part of the CDR3 DNA is TGCACCTGCAGTGCCCCTGGGGGTGACCAAGAC. Protein sequence: CTCSAPGGDQD. Given in full, the CDR3 is CTCSAPGGDQDTQYF. Based on the CDR3 plus reference TRBV1 and TRBJ2-5, the full variable domain is VTLLEQNPRWRLVPRGQAVNLRCILKNSQYPWMSWYQQDLQKQLQWLFTLRSPGDKEVKSLPGADYLATRVTDTELRLQVANMSQGRTLYCTCSAPGGDQDTQYFGPGTRLLVL.

Turning to this clone: Germline and genes: mouse. The observed sequence ends 4 residues before the CDR3 terminus, with the missing tail filled in from the germline J gene. The chain combines TRBV1 with TRBJ1-1; D remains ambiguous. The CDR3 runs 14 residues. Germline loops: CDR1 NSQYPW, CDR2 LRSPGD (reference sequence). The V gene lost 0 bases and the J gene lost 1 base, with 6 bases spanning the gap. This CDR3 is CTCSADLRNTEVFF. CDR3 DNA (partial): TGCACCTGCAGTGCAGATCTCAGAAACACA.

This clone has just a few counts. Gene names denote mouse genes. The sequence runs out 4 residues before the end of the CDR3; the remainder is reconstructed from the germline J gene. The chain links TRBV29 to TRBJ2-1, with D possibly matching TRBD1 (6 bases). The germline gives CDR1 MSHET, CDR2 SYDVDS. The CDR3 is 13 residues long. V gave up 5 bases and J gave up 6 bases, with 11 bases separating them. The CDR3 protein is CASSQGFFAEQFF. CDR3 DNA, as far as it was read: TGTGCTAGCAGTCAGGGGTTTTTTGCT.

About this clone itself: Germline and genes: mouse. Read coverage stops 4 residues before the CDR3 terminus; the germline J gene supplies the remainder. Other DNA sequences in the sample encode the same CDR3. V and J are TRBV19 and TRBJ2-5, with D possibly matching TRBD1 (6 bases). The CDR3 extends over 13 amino acids. The germline gives CDR1 FNHDT, CDR2 SITEND (reference sequence). CDR3 protein: CASSSQGTDTQYF. The sequenced CDR3 bases are TGTGCCAGCAGTAGCCAGGGGACAGAC.

The table lists this clone with a few counts. Gene names and germline refer to mouse. The DNA ends 4 residues before the CDR3 does, and the rest of the CDR3 is filled in from the germline J gene. This sequence joins TRBV31 and TRBJ1-2; TRBD1 matches 8 bases. Germline V gives CDR1 GKSSPN, CDR2 SITVG. This CDR3 has 15 amino acids. V was pared by 4 bases and J by 0 bases, with 7 bases of the junction left unmatched. The CDR3 is CAWTPLQGANSDYTF. CDR3 DNA, as far as it was read: TGTGCCTGGACTCCCCTACAGGGGGCAAACTCC.

This clone was detected only a few times. The gene names here belong to mouse. With the read ending 4 residues before the CDR3 end, the germline J gene is used to fill in that end. Other DNA sequences of this sample code for an identical CDR3. The chain uses TRBV13-1 and TRBJ2-7, with a possible D match to TRBD2 (6 bases). The CDR3 loop spans 14 amino acids. The germline V gene encodes CDR1 NSHNY and CDR2 SYGAGN. V lost 0 bases, J lost 2 bases, and 9 bases lay in between. The CDR3 DNA, read in part, is TGTGCCAGCAGTGATGTTACTGGGCCCTAT. Translation gives CASSDVTGPY. The whole CDR3 region reads CASSDVTGPYEQYF.

This clone was detected only a few times. The listed genes are named as in mouse. The read ends 4 residues shy of where the CDR3 ends; the end is completed using the germline J gene. The chain combines TRBV13-1 with TRBJ2-7; 10 nucleotides line up with TRBD1. Per germline, CDR1 NSHNY and CDR2 SYGAGN. The CDR3 runs 18 residues. The CDR3 loop reads CASSDVVPGQGIGYEQYF. The CDR3 bases that were read are TGTGCCAGCAGTGATGTCGTCCCGGGACAGGGGATTGGGTAT.

To note about this clone: Gene and germline names: mouse. The CDR3 end is not reached by the read, which stops 3 residues before it; the germline J gene fills it in. The rearrangement joins TRBV19 to TRBJ1-6, with 7 bases identical to TRBD1. TRBJ1-6 is an ORF for which the function is uncertain. This CDR3 has 12 residues. The germline V gene encodes CDR1 FNHDT and CDR2 SITEND (reference sequence). J was trimmed by 5 bases and V by 8 bases; bases with no gene match: 1. This chain's CDR3 is CARQGNNSPLYF. CDR3 bases read: TGTGCCAGACAGGGGAATAATTCGCCC.

As regards this clone: Here the gene names and germline are mouse. Sequencing ends 4 residues short of the CDR3 end; the germline J gene provides the rest. The sample carries other DNA sequences with the same CDR3. The J gene is TRBJ2-3, the V gene TRBV19, with unresolved D. The V gene lost 5 bases and the J gene lost 0 bases, with 4 bases spanning the gap. Germline CDR1 and CDR2: FNHDT and SITEND (reference sequence). This CDR3 is built from 12 residues. CDR3 protein: CASRGSAETLYF. The CDR3 bases that were read are TGTGCCAGCAGAGGTAGTGCAGAA.

There are a few counts of this clone. The gene names here belong to mouse. With the read ending 4 residues before the CDR3 end, the germline J gene is used to fill in that end. Different DNA sequences within this sample yield the same CDR3. V and J are TRBV5 and TRBJ2-1; 8 nucleotides agree with TRBD2. The germline V gene encodes CDR1 LGHNA and CDR2 YNLKQL (reference sequence). The CDR3 is 15 residues long. The chain's CDR3 is CASSQDGGAGAEQFF. The covered CDR3 bases are TGTGCCAGCAGCCAAGACGGGGGGGCAGGAGCT.

Remarks on this clone: The listed genes are named as in mouse. The CDR3 end lies 4 residues beyond the end of the read and is filled in from the germline J gene. V and J are TRBV5 and TRBJ2-1, with TRBD2 matching over 10 bases. After removal of 0 bases from V and 3 bases from J, the junction contained 5 bases not matched to a gene. This CDR3 is 17 amino acids long. CDR1 and CDR2 (germline): LGHNA, YNLKQL (reference sequence). The CDR3 reads CASSQDHTGGGYAEQFF. Incomplete CDR3 DNA: TGTGCCAGCAGCCAAGATCACACTGGGGGGGGCTATGCT.

This clone was recorded a few times. Genes and germline come from the mouse. This CDR3 is CASSQDNWGGGDYTF. The covered CDR3 bases are TGTGCCAGCAGCCAAGATAACTGGGGGGGTGGC. This sequence joins TRBV5 and TRBJ1-2; weak D call: TRBD1 (5 bases). Sequencing ends 4 residues short of the CDR3 end; the germline J gene provides the rest. From germline, CDR1 is LGHNA and CDR2 YNLKQL (reference sequence). The CDR3 loop spans 15 amino acids.

This clone was picked up a small number of times. Each gene name is a mouse one. The CDR3 end falls 4 residues outside the read, so it is completed with the germline J gene. V usage is TRBV13-2 and J usage is TRBJ2-3; 10 bases are shared with TRBD2. V gave up 1 base and J gave up 1 base; unmatched junction bases: 3. There are 16 residues in the CDR3. Germline CDR1 and CDR2: NNHNN and SYGAGS (reference sequence). The chain's CDR3 is CASGDLGGRGAETLYF. Partial CDR3 DNA: TGTGCCAGCGGTGATCTGGGGGGGCGCGGTGCAGAA.

This clone turned up a few times. Mouse names are used for the genes. The CDR3 end is not reached by the read, which stops 4 residues before it; the germline J gene fills it in. This specimen includes other DNA sequences encoding the same CDR3. The rearrangement uses TRBV19 and TRBJ2-7; D is unclear. Trimming left V 0 bases short and J 3 bases short, with 4 bases between. The CDR3 is made up of 12 amino acids. Germline CDR1 reads FNHDT; CDR2 reads SITEND (reference sequence). The CDR3 bases that were read are TGTGCCAGCAGTATAGCAGGCTAT. This codes for CASSIAGY. The whole CDR3 reads CASSIAGYEQYF.

This clone was observed a handful of times. The listed genes are named as in mouse. Coverage ceases 3 residues before the CDR3 finishes, and the germline J gene fills in the end. The rearrangement joins TRBV5 to TRBJ1-6, with 9 positions matching TRBD1. TRBJ1-6 is flagged as an ORF with uncertain function. The CDR3 contains 15 residues. CDR1 and CDR2 (germline): LGHNA, YNLKQL (reference sequence). The V segment lost 0 bases and the J segment 9 bases; nucleotides outside the gene matches: 3. CDR3: CASSQDGTGSSPLYF. The CDR3 bases that were read are TGTGCCAGCAGCCAAGACGGGACAGGGAGTTCGCCC.

Concerning this clone itself: Germline and genes here are mouse. The read finishes 4 residues shy of the CDR3 end, and the germline J gene is used to complete it. The chain is built from TRBV13-1 and TRBJ2-2; the match to TRBD2 covers 7 bases. The CDR3 spans 15 residues. V lost 5 bases, J lost 2 bases, and 6 bases stayed unmatched. Germline V CDR1 and CDR2: NSHNY, SYGAGN. CDR3 in amino acids: CASRDWVGNTGQLYF. Partial CDR3 DNA: TGTGCCAGCAGAGACTGGGTCGGTAACACCGGG.

About this clone itself: Genes and germline come from the mouse. The CDR3 extends 4 residues past the end of the read, so its final part is completed from the germline J gene. The chain combines TRBV14 with TRBJ2-5; 7 nucleotides line up with TRBD1. CDR1 is SGHDT, CDR2 FRDEAV, per germline. Trimming cost V 2 bases and J 3 bases; bases outside gene matches: 6. The CDR3 runs to 15 residues. CDR3: CASSFSPTGQDTQYF. The CDR3 DNA, read in part, is TGTGCCAGCAGTTTTTCCCCGACAGGGCAAGAC.

In this sample, this clone turned up a few times. The gene names here belong to mouse. The read ends 4 residues before the CDR3 terminus; that terminus is restored from the germline J gene. The J gene is TRBJ2-3, the V gene TRBV19; TRBD1 might be the D (6 bases). CDR3 length equals 16 residues. The germline V gene has CDR1 FNHDT and CDR2 SITEND (reference sequence). V was trimmed by 2 bases and J by 1 base, leaving 14 bases between them. The CDR3 here is CASSIPQGGGAETLYF. The CDR3 bases that were read are TGTGCCAGCAGTATCCCACAGGGAGGGGGTGCAGAA.

This clone was seen a few times. Mouse germline and gene names are used. The observed sequence ends 4 residues before the CDR3 terminus, with the missing tail filled in from the germline J gene. The chain uses TRBV31 and TRBJ1-2, with TRBD1 matching over 9 bases. CDR1 and CDR2 (germline): GKSSPN, SITVG. J was trimmed by 3 bases and V by 0 bases; bases with no gene match: 5. There are 15 residues in the CDR3. The CDR3 here is CAWSLIGQGYSDYTF. CDR3 DNA, as far as it was read: TGTGCCTGGAGTCTCATCGGACAGGGGTACTCC.

This clone showed up just a few times. The genes and germline here are from mouse. The read terminates 4 residues before the CDR3 end, so the remaining end is supplied by the germline J gene. The chain has TRBV5 and TRBJ2-5, with 7 bases lining up with TRBD1. The CDR3 is 13 residues long. Per germline, CDR1 LGHNA and CDR2 YNLKQL (reference sequence). CDR3 DNA, as far as it was read: TGTGCCAGCAGCCCGACAGGGTGGGAC. It specifies CASSPTGWD. The entire CDR3 protein reads CASSPTGWDTQYF.